The rows below give T cell receptor beta chains drawn from one sample of a study of shared clonotypes between healthy human individuals. Profiled with immunoSEQ multiplex PCR; TCRdb holds only in-frame clones, not every one. The table shows roughly 2 million clones, with about 95% occurring only once. Sequenced material: naive CD8+ T cells sorted from blood. The source of these receptors is a man younger than 35 in good health. The CDR3 runs from the conserved cysteine through the conserved F or W. Fields, in order: CDR3 protein, CDR3 DNA, D gene, CDR3 length, clone size, V gene, J gene. A D gene is named only where the DNA matches it firmly. Size is stated for part of the rows, as once, few or many counts, or as a class when the clone is expanded.

CDR3: CASSLISPPTGRNSPLHF
DNA: TGTGCCAGCAGTTTAATTTCACCCCCGACAGGGCGCAATTCACCCCTCCACTTT
D: TRBD1
length: 18
size: .
V: TRBV28
J: TRBJ1-6

CDR3: CASSIVSGGNEQYF
DNA: TGTGCCAGTAGTATAGTCAGCGGGGGAAACGAGCAGTACTTC
D: TRBD2
length: 14
size: .
V: TRBV19
J: TRBJ2-7

CDR3: CASTFRVEENTEAFF
DNA: TGTGCCAGCACCTTTCGGGTAGAAGAGAACACTGAAGCTTTCTTT
D: .
length: 15
size: .
V: TRBV28
J: TRBJ1-1

CDR3: CAISEWTGGGEQYF
DNA: TGTGCCATCAGTGAATGGACAGGGGGTGGCGAGCAGTACTTC
D: TRBD1
length: 14
size: .
V: TRBV10-3
J: TRBJ2-7

CDR3: CASTKGPLNSPLHF
DNA: TGTGCCAGCACCAAGGGACCGCTAAATTCACCCCTCCACTTT
D: .
length: 14
size: .
V: TRBV27
J: TRBJ1-6

CDR3: CATSDRGNQPQHF
DNA: TGTGCCACCTCCGACAGGGGCAATCAGCCCCAGCATTTT
D: TRBD1
length: 13
size: .
V: TRBV19
J: TRBJ1-5

CDR3: CASSSHTTDSNQPQHF
DNA: TGTGCCAGCAGTTCCCACACGACGGATAGCAATCAGCCCCAGCATTTT
D: .
length: 16
size: .
V: TRBV6-5
J: TRBJ1-5

CDR3: CASSEWTSTTYEQYF
DNA: TGTGCCAGCAGTGAATGGACATCTACCACCTACGAGCAGTACTTC
D: .
length: 15
size: .
V: TRBV6-1
J: TRBJ2-7

CDR3: CASSLLTGDYTEAFF
DNA: TGCGCCAGCAGCCTACTGACAGGGGATTACACTGAAGCTTTCTTT
D: TRBD1
length: 15
size: .
V: TRBV5-1
J: TRBJ1-1

CDR3: CASSFRGLLYEQYF
DNA: TGTGCCAGCAGCTTCAGGGGTCTCCTCTACGAGCAGTACTTC
D: .
length: 14
size: once
V: TRBV28
J: TRBJ2-7

CDR3: CASSARPGADTEAFF
DNA: TGTGCCAGCAGCGCCCGGCCGGGGGCGGACACTGAAGCTTTCTTT
D: .
length: 15
size: .
V: TRBV11-1
J: TRBJ1-1

CDR3: CASSPGDMNTEAFF
DNA: TGCGCCAGCAGCCCAGGGGACATGAACACTGAAGCTTTCTTT
D: .
length: 14
size: .
V: TRBV5-1
J: TRBJ1-1

CDR3: CASSNVRWTGDEKLFF
DNA: TGTGCCAGCAGCAACGTACGTTGGACAGGGGACGAAAAACTGTTTTTT
D: .
length: 16
size: .
V: TRBV21-1
J: TRBJ1-4

CDR3: CASSPSSGEARYEQYF
DNA: TGTGCCAGCAGTCCCTCTAGCGGGGAAGCCCGGTACGAGCAGTACTTC
D: TRBD2
length: 16
size: .
V: TRBV27
J: TRBJ2-7

CDR3: CASSQSTVNTEAFF
DNA: TGCGCCAGCAGCCAATCGACAGTGAACACTGAAGCTTTCTTT
D: .
length: 14
size: .
V: TRBV4-3
J: TRBJ1-1

CDR3: CAWKDGTSDGETQYF
DNA: TGTGCCTGGAAGGATGGGACTAGTGATGGGGAGACCCAGTACTTC
D: TRBD2
length: 15
size: .
V: TRBV30
J: TRBJ2-5

CDR3: CASSLARFGELFF
DNA: TGTGCCAGCAGTCTGGCTCGGTTCGGGGAGCTGTTTTTT
D: .
length: 13
size: once
V: TRBV28
J: TRBJ2-2

CDR3: CASSPAGTGTYGYTF
DNA: TGTGCCAGTAGTCCAGCCGGGACAGGGACCTATGGCTACACCTTC
D: TRBD1
length: 15
size: .
V: TRBV19
J: TRBJ1-2